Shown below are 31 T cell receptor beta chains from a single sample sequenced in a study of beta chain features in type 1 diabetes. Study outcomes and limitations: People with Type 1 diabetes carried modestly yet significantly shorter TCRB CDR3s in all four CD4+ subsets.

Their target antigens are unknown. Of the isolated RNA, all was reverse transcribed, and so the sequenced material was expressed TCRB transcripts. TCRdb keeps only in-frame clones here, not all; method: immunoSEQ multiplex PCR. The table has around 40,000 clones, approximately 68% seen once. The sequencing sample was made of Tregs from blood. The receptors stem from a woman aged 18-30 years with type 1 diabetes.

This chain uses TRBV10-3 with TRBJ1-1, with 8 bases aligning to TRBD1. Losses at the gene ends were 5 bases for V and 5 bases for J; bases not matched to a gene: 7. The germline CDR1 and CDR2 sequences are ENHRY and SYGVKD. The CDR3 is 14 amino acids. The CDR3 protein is CAISNRGVFTEAFF. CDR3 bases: TGTGCCATCAGTAACAGGGGGGTATTTACTGAAGCTTTCTTT.

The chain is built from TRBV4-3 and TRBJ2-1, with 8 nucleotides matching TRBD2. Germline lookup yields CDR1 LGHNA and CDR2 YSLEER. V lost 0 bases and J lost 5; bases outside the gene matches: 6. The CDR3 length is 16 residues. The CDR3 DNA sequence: TGCGCCAGCAGCCAAGAAGGCGGGGGGCCTCACAATGAGCAGTTCTTC. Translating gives CASSQEGGGPHNEQFF.

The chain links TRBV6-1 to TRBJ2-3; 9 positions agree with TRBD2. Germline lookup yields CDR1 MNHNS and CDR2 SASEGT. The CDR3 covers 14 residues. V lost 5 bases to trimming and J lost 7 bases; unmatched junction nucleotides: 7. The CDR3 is CASSHGTSLYTQYF. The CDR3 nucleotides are TGTGCCAGCAGTCACGGGACTAGCTTATATACGCAGTATTTT.

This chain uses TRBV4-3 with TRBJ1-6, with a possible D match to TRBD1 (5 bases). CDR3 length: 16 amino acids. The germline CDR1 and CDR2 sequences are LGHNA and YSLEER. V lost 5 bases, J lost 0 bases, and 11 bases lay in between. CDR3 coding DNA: TGCGCCAGCAGCTTGGGGGGAAGCTCCTATAATTCACCCCTCCACTTT. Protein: CASSLGGSSYNSPLHF.

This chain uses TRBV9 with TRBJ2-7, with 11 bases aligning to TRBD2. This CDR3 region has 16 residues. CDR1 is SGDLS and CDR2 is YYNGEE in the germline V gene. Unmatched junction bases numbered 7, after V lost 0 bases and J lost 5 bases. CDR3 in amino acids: CASSVVSSGGLNEQYF. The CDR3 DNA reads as TGTGCCAGCAGCGTAGTTTCTAGCGGGGGGCTCAACGAGCAGTACTTC.

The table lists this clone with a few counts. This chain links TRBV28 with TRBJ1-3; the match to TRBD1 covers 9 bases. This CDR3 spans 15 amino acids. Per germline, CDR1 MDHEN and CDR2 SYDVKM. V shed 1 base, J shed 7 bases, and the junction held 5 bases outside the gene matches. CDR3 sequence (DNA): TGTGCCAGCAGTTTATCCGGGACAGGGCTCAACACCATATATTTT. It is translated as CASSLSGTGLNTIYF.

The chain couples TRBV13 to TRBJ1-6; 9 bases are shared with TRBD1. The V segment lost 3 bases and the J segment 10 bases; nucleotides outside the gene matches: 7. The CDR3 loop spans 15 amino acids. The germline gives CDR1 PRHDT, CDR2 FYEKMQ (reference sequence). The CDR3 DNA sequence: TGTGCCAGCAGCTTGGGACAGGGCGAGGGATCACCCCTCCACTTT. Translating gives CASSLGQGEGSPLHF.

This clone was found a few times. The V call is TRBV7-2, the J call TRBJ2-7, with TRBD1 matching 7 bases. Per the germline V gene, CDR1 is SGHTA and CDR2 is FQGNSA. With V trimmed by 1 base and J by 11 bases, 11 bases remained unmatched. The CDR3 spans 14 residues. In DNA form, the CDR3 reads TGTGCCAGCAGCTTAGGCCAGGGGGTCCGACGAGAGTACTTC. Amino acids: CASSLGQGVRREYF.

Here the CDR3 reads CASSLSVVNNEQFF. In nucleotides, the CDR3 is TGCGCCAGCAGCTTGTCAGTGGTTAACAATGAGCAGTTCTTC. The chain recombines TRBV5-1 with TRBJ2-1; unclear D gene. Trimming took off 1 base at V and 5 bases at J, with 10 bases between the two ends. CDR1 and CDR2 (germline): SGHRS, YFSETQ. The CDR3 is 14 residues long.

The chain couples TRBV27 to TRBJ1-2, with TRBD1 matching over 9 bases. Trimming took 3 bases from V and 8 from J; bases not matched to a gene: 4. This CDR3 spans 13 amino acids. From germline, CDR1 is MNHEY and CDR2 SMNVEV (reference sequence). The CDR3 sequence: CASSLGQGGGYTF. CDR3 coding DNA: TGTGCCAGCAGTTTGGGACAGGGAGGCGGCTACACCTTC.

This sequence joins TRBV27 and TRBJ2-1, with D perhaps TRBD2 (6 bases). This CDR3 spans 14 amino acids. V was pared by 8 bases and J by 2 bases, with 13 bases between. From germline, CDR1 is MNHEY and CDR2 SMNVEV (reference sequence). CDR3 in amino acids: CASRDFSTYNEQFF. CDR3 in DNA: TGTGCCAGCCGGGACTTCTCTACCTACAATGAGCAGTTCTTC.

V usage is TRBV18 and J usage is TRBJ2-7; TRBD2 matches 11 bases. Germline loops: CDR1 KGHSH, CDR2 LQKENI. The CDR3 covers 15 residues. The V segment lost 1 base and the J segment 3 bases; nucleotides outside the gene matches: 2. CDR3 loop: CASSPQGLADYEQYF. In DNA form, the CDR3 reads TGTGCCAGCTCACCACAGGGACTAGCGGACTACGAGCAGTACTTC.

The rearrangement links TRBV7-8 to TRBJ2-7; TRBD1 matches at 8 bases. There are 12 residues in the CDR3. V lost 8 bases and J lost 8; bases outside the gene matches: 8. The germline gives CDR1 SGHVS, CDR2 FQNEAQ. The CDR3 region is CASSSGQGKQYF. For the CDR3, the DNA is TGTGCCAGCTCATCTGGACAGGGAAAGCAGTACTTC.

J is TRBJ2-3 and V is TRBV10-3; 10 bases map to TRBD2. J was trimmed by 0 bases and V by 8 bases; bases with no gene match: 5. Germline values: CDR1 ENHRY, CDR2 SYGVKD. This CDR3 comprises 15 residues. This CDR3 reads CAIDSGGTSTDTQYF. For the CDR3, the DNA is TGTGCCATCGATAGCGGGGGGACTAGCACAGATACGCAGTATTTT.

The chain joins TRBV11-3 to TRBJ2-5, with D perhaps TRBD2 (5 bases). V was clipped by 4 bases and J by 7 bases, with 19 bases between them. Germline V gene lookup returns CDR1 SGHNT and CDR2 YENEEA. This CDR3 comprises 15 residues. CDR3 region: CASSYHAGVPRTQYF. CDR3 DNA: TGTGCCAGCAGCTACCATGCGGGCGTGCCTCGGACCCAGTACTTC.

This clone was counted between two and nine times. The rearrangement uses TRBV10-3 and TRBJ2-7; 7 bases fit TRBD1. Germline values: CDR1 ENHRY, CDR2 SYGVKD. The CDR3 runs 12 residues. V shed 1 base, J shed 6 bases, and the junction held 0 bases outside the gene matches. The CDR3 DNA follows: TGTGCCATCAGTGAGTGGACAGGCGAGCAGTACTTC. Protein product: CAISEWTGEQYF.

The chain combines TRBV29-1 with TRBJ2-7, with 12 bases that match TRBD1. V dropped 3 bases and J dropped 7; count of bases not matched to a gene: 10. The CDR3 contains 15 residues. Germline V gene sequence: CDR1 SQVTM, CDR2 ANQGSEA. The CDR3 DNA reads TGCAGCGTTGAGACCGGGACAGGGGGCGGAGGGGAGCAGTACTTC. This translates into CSVETGTGGGGEQYF.

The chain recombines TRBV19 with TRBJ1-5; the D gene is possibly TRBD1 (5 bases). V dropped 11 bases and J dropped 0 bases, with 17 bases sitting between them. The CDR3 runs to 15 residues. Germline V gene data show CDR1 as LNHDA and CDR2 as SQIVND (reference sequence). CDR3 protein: CAVQTDLSSNQPQHF. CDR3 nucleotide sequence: TGTGCCGTACAGACAGACCTTAGTAGCAATCAGCCCCAGCATTTT.

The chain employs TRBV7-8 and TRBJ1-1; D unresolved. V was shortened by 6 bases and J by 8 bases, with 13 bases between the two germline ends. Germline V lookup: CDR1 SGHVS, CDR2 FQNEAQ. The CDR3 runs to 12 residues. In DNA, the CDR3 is TGTGCCAGCAGTACCTCGGGATACGAAGCTTTCTTT. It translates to CASSTSGYEAFF.

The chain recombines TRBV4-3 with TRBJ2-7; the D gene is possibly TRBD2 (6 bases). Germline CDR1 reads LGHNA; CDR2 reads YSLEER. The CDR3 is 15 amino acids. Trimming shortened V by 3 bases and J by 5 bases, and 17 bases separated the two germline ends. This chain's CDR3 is CASSHLLGGEHEQYF. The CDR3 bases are TGCGCCAGCAGCCATCTCCTGGGCGGGGAGCACGAGCAGTACTTC.

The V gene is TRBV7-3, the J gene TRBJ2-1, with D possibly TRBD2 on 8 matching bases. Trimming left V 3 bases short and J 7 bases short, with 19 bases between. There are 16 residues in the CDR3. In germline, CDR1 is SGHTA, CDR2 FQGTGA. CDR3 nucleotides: TGTGCCAGCAGCTTCCAGGGGGGACTAGAAACTAATGAGCAGTTCTTC. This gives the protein CASSFQGGLETNEQFF.

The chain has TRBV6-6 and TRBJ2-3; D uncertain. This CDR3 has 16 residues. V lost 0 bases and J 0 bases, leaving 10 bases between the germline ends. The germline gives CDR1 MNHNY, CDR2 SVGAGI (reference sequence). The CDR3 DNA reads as TGTGCCAGCAGTTACTCGTCCCCCGAGAGCACAGATACGCAGTATTTT. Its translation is CASSYSSPESTDTQYF.

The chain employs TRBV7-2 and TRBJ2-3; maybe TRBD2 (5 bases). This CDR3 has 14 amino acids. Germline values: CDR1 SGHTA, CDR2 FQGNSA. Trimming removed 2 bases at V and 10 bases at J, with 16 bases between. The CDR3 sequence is CASSLFGVDGAQYF. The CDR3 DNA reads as TGTGCCAGCAGCTTATTCGGGGTAGACGGAGCGCAGTATTTT.

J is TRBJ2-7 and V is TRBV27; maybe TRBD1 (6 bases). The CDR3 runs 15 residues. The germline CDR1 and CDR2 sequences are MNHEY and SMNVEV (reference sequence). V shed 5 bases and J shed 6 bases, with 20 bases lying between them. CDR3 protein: CASSHHPGHGLEQYF. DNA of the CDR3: TGTGCCAGCAGTCACCATCCGGGACACGGTCTCGAGCAGTACTTC.

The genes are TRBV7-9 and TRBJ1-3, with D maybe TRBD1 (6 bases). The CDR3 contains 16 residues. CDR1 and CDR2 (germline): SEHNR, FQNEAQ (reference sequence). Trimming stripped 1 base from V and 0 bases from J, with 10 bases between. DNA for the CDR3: TGTGCCAGCAGCTTAGGGCAGGGGACCTCTGGAAACACCATATATTTT. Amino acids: CASSLGQGTSGNTIYF.

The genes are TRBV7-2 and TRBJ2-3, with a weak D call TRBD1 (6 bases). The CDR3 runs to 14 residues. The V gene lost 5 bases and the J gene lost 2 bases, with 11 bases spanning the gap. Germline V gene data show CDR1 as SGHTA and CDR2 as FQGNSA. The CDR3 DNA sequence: TGTGCCAGCAGCCCTCGACAGGTCACAGATACGCAGTATTTT. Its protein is CASSPRQVTDTQYF.

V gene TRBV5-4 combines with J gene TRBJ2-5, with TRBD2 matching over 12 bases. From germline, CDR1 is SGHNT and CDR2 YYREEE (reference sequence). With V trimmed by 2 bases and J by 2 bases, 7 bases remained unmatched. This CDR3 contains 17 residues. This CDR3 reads CASSFGLAGGAQETQYF. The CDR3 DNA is TGTGCCAGCAGCTTTGGTCTAGCGGGGGGGGCTCAAGAGACCCAGTACTTC.

This CDR3 is CASSFGTGVAYEQYF. As DNA, the CDR3 is TGCGCCAGCAGCTTTGGGACAGGGGTCGCCTACGAGCAGTACTTC. The chain employs TRBV5-1 and TRBJ2-5; 10 bases line up with TRBD1. The assigned J gene may be wrong: the sequence end matches TRBJ2-7 better. The CDR3 contains 15 residues. Germline V gene sequence: CDR1 SGHRS, CDR2 YFSETQ.

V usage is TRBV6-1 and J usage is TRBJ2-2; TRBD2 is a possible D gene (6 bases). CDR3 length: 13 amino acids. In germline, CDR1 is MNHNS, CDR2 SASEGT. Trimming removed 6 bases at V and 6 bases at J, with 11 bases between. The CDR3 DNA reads TGTGCCAGCAGCCCCCGGGGGTCCGGGGAGCTGTTTTTT. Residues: CASSPRGSGELFF.

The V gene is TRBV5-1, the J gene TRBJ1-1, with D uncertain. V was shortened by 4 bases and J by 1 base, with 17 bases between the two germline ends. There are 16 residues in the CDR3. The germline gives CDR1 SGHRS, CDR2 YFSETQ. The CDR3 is CASSPVSTYGNTEAFF. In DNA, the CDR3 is TGCGCCAGCAGCCCTGTCTCCACTTACGGGAACACTGAAGCTTTCTTT.

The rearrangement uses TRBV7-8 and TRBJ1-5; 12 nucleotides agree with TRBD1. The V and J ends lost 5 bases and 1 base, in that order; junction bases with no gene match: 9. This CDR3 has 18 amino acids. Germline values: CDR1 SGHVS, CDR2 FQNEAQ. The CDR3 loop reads CASSPRDRGLGSNQPQHF. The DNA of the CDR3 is TGTGCCAGCAGCCCCAGGGACAGGGGGCTCGGAAGCAATCAGCCCCAGCATTTT.